The 27 T cell receptor beta chains reported below all come from one sample, sequenced in a study of early T cells in non-severe SARS-CoV-2 infection. In TCRdb, the 5' RACE reads were re-called with MiXCR into one record per CDR3 protein. Of about 44,000 distinct CDR3 sequences listed, around 23% are singletons. Sequenced material: whole blood, taken at baseline. The receptor set was obtained from an adult who was a healthcare worker with PCR-confirmed SARS-CoV-2 infection or an uninfected control (not recorded which).

This clonotype has a handful of counts. The chain carries TRBV19 and TRBJ2-1; 12 bases match TRBD2. The V and J ends lost 7 bases and 4 bases, in that order; junction bases with no gene match: 5. Per the germline V gene, CDR1 is LNHDA and CDR2 is SQIVND (reference sequence). The CDR3 sequence is 15 residues long. DNA of the CDR3: TGTGCCAGTACCCCACTAGCGGGGGGTTACAATGAGCAGTTCTTC. Amino acid sequence: CASTPLAGGYNEQFF.

The chain recombines TRBV20-1 with TRBJ1-2, with D hard to call. V was pared by 6 bases and J by 6 bases, with 11 bases between. The CDR3 is 11 residues long. Per the germline V gene, CDR1 is DFQATT and CDR2 is SNEGSKA (reference sequence). CDR3 region: CSARTNNGYTF. CDR3 DNA: TGCAGTGCAAGGACGAATAATGGCTACACCTTC.

J is TRBJ2-3 and V is TRBV4-2; D is unresolved. The V and J ends lost 4 bases and 2 bases respectively, with 10 bases between them. This CDR3 spans 14 amino acids. From germline, CDR1 is LGHNA and CDR2 YNFKEQ. CDR3 sequence (DNA): TGTGCCAGCAGCCCGATACTCCACACAGATACGCAGTATTTT. Protein: CASSPILHTDTQYF.

This clonotype was observed a few times. The chain recombines TRBV11-2 with TRBJ1-3; 9 bases line up with TRBD1. The CDR3 consists of 15 residues. Trimming at V came to 5 bases and at J to 1 base, leaving 3 bases not matched to a gene. Germline CDR1 is SGHAT and CDR2 is FQNNGV. The CDR3 region is CASSPGTGSGNTIYF. The CDR3 DNA is TGTGCCAGCAGCCCGGGGACAGGGTCTGGAAACACCATATATTTT.

The sample holds many counts of this clonotype. The chain joins TRBV14 to TRBJ2-3; D gene uncertain. The CDR3 loop spans 13 amino acids. Germline V gene data show CDR1 as SGHDN and CDR2 as FVKESK. The ends were cut back, 3 bases at V and 3 bases at J, with 7 bases in the middle. This CDR3 reads CASSQQVTDTQYF. CDR3 sequence (DNA): TGTGCCAGCAGCCAGCAGGTGACAGATACGCAGTATTTT.

This rearrangement joins TRBV18 to TRBJ2-5; D perhaps matches TRBD2 (6 bases). CDR3 length: 13 residues. Germline CDR1 KGHSH, CDR2 LQKENI. The V and J ends lost 1 base and 5 bases respectively, with 8 bases between them. This CDR3 is CASSPQGGETQYF. Here the CDR3 DNA reads TGTGCCAGCTCACCACAGGGAGGCGAGACCCAGTACTTC.

The J gene is TRBJ2-3, the V gene TRBV6-2 or TRBV6-3; 8 bases are a match to TRBD2. V lost 7 bases and J lost 2; bases outside the gene matches: 8. Per the germline V gene, CDR1 is MNHEY and CDR2 is SVGEGT. The CDR3 is 15 amino acids. CDR3 in amino acids: CASTPGGGFTDTQYF. The CDR3 DNA is TGTGCCAGCACGCCCGGGGGGGGCTTCACAGATACGCAGTATTTT.

The V call is TRBV18, the J call TRBJ1-1; no definite D call. The CDR3 consists of 13 residues. The germline CDR1 and CDR2 sequences are KGHSH and LQKENI. V lost 3 bases to trimming and J lost 1 base, with 6 bases between them. The CDR3 sequence: CASSPQKNTEAFF. The CDR3 DNA is TGTGCCAGCTCACCGCAAAAGAACACTGAAGCTTTCTTT.

This clonotype was seen a handful of times. The rearrangement uses TRBV30 and TRBJ2-7; 12 positions match TRBD2. The V segment lost 5 bases and the J segment 1 base; nucleotides outside the gene matches: 0. Germline V gene data show CDR1 as GTSNPN and CDR2 as SVGIG (reference sequence). The CDR3 totals 13 residues. The CDR3 protein is CAWLAGGSYEQYF. In DNA form, the CDR3 reads TGTGCCTGGCTAGCGGGGGGGTCCTACGAGCAGTACTTC.

The chain recombines TRBV11-2 with TRBJ2-4; possible D gene TRBD2, 5 bases. This CDR3 contains 13 residues. Trimming shortened V by 4 bases and J by 11 bases, and 15 bases separated the two germline ends. Germline lookup yields CDR1 SGHAT and CDR2 FQNNGV. Here the CDR3 DNA reads TGTGCCAGCAGCTATTCAGCGGTATCCCTTCAGTACTTC. Encoded protein: CASSYSAVSLQYF.

The table lists this clonotype with a few counts. This sequence joins TRBV10-3 and TRBJ2-5; possibly TRBD1 for D (5 bases). Germline V gene sequence: CDR1 ENHRY, CDR2 SYGVKD. The V gene lost 8 bases and the J gene lost 0 bases, with 7 bases spanning the gap. This CDR3 comprises 12 residues. CDR3 loop: CAIAGNQETQYF. CDR3 DNA: TGTGCCATCGCAGGGAACCAAGAGACCCAGTACTTC.

J is TRBJ2-4 and V is TRBV4-1; 7 bases fit TRBD1. Germline V gene lookup returns CDR1 MGHRA and CDR2 YSYEKL. The CDR3 has 17 amino acids. J lost 2 bases, V lost 1 base, and 8 bases had no gene match. The CDR3 nucleotides read TGCGCCAGCAGCCAAGGCCTAACCAGGGGGTCCAAAAACATTCAGTACTTC. This codes for CASSQGLTRGSKNIQYF.

V is TRBV7-9 and J is TRBJ2-1, with 9 bases identical to TRBD2. Trimming cost V 2 bases and J 6 bases; bases outside gene matches: 5. This CDR3 region has 15 residues. Germline V gene lookup returns CDR1 SEHNR and CDR2 FQNEAQ (reference sequence). CDR3 nucleotide sequence: TGTGCCAGCAGCTTAAGACTAGCGGTCTTCAATGAGCAGTTCTTC. It specifies CASSLRLAVFNEQFF.

This clonotype was seen only a few times. The chain joins TRBV5-6 to TRBJ2-7; tentative D call: TRBD1 (5 bases). Germline loops: CDR1 SGHDT, CDR2 YYEEEE. Trimming stripped 0 bases from V and 5 bases from J, with 9 bases between. This CDR3 has 13 amino acids. In DNA form, the CDR3 reads TGTGCCAGCAGCTTGGGACAGCTTGACGAGCAGTACTTC. Translated: CASSLGQLDEQYF.

This clonotype was recorded at least ten times. The rearrangement uses TRBV18 and TRBJ1-1; D not certain. The germline V and J ends were trimmed by 6 bases and 2 bases, with 10 bases remaining between them. This CDR3 spans 13 amino acids. CDR1 is KGHSH and CDR2 is LQKENI in the germline V gene. The CDR3 coding sequence is TGTGCCAGCTCGCGGCTGAGAAACACTGAAGCTTTCTTT. Its translation is CASSRLRNTEAFF. The variable domain in full, completed from reference TRBV18 and TRBJ1-1, reads NAGVMQNPRHLVRRRGQEARLRCSPMKGHSHVYWYRQLPEEGLKFMVYLQKENIIDESGMPKERFSAEFPKEGPSILRIQQVVRGDSAAYFCASSRLRNTEAFFGQGTRLTVV.

The chain employs TRBV29-1 and TRBJ2-7, with 7 bases lining up with TRBD2. The germline CDR1 and CDR2 sequences are SQVTM and ANQGSEA. Germline trimming cut 0 bases from V and 3 bases from J; bases unmatched to any gene: 5. CDR3 length: 14 residues. The CDR3 sequence is CSVEEGREDYEQYF. For the CDR3, the DNA is TGCAGCGTTGAAGAGGGGAGGGAGGACTACGAGCAGTACTTC.

V usage is TRBV11-2 and J usage is TRBJ2-2; D unresolved. CDR1 SGHAT and CDR2 FQNNGV come from the germline V gene. The CDR3 sequence is 14 residues long. V was pared by 3 bases and J by 2 bases, with 7 bases between. The CDR3 region has the DNA TGTGCCAGCAGCTTTCGAAGAAACACCGGGGAGCTGTTTTTT. Encoded protein: CASSFRRNTGELFF.

The V and J genes are TRBV6-1 and TRBJ1-6, with D tentatively TRBD1 (6 bases). The ends were cut back, 2 bases at V and 7 bases at J, with 15 bases in the middle. Per the germline V gene, CDR1 is MNHNS and CDR2 is SASEGT. The CDR3 length is 16 residues. The CDR3 loop is CASSEPPAGVNSPLHF. In DNA, the CDR3 is TGTGCCAGCAGTGAACCCCCGGCAGGGGTGAATTCACCCCTCCACTTT.

Here the CDR3 reads CASSHGGYNEKLFF. DNA of the CDR3: TGTGCCAGCAGCCACGGGGGCTATAATGAAAAACTGTTTTTT. The rearrangement links TRBV12-3 or TRBV12-4 to TRBJ1-4, with D possibly being TRBD1 (6 bases). V shed 6 bases and J shed 4 bases, with 12 bases lying between them. The CDR3 has 14 residues.

The J gene is TRBJ2-1, the V gene TRBV24-1; D assignment may be TRBD1 or TRBD2 (5 bases each). CDR3 length: 13 residues. Looked up from germline, CDR1 is KGHDR and CDR2 is SFDVKD. V was shortened by 2 bases and J by 8 bases, with 9 bases between the two germline ends. This CDR3 is CATSDWDRHEQFF. The CDR3, as DNA: TGTGCCACCAGTGATTGGGACCGCCATGAGCAGTTCTTC.

The CDR3 reads CASLWGGGGQETQYF. For the CDR3, the DNA is TGTGCCAGCCTTTGGGGGGGCGGGGGTCAAGAGACCCAGTACTTC. The chain recombines TRBV2 with TRBJ2-5, with D possibly being TRBD2 (7 bases). The V gene lost 8 bases and the J gene lost 2 bases, with 18 bases spanning the gap. CDR3 length: 15 amino acids. The germline gives CDR1 SNHLY, CDR2 FYNNEI.

In DNA form, the CDR3 reads TGTGCCAGCTTAAGGACTGGGGGAGAGACCCAGTACTTC. Translation: CASLRTGGETQYF. The chain has TRBV3-1 and TRBJ2-5; the D gene could be TRBD1 or TRBD2 (5 bases each). The CDR3 contains 13 residues. Germline lookup yields CDR1 LGHDT and CDR2 YNNKEL (reference sequence). The germline V and J ends were trimmed by 8 bases and 4 bases, with 14 bases remaining between them.

V gene TRBV5-8 combines with J gene TRBJ1-5; tentatively, D is TRBD1 (5 bases). The V end lost 2 bases, the J end lost 2 bases, and 8 bases lay between the germline ends. This CDR3 has 14 amino acids. Germline V CDR1 and CDR2: SGHTS, YDEGEE. The CDR3 loop reads CASSLWGGNQPQHF. Here the CDR3 DNA reads TGTGCCAGCAGCTTATGGGGGGGCAATCAGCCCCAGCATTTT.

This clonotype has more than one count but fewer than ten. Here the CDR3 reads CASRPGANTGELFF. The CDR3 DNA follows: TGTGCCAGCCGTCCGGGGGCGAACACCGGGGAGCTGTTTTTT. The chain combines TRBV6-2 or TRBV6-3 with TRBJ2-2, with a tentative D call TRBD2 (6 bases). Trimming removed 8 bases at V and 0 bases at J, with 10 bases between. Germline values: CDR1 MNHEY, CDR2 SVGEGT. The CDR3 is 14 amino acids.

This clonotype occurred a few times. This chain connects TRBV11-2 to TRBJ2-5, with TRBD1 as a possible D gene (6 bases). The ends were cut back, 7 bases at V and 7 bases at J, with 22 bases in the middle. The CDR3 covers 15 residues. Germline CDR1 is SGHAT and CDR2 is FQNNGV. This CDR3 reads CASNPRTARLGTQYF. In nucleotides, the CDR3 is TGTGCCAGCAACCCCCGGACAGCCCGATTGGGGACCCAGTACTTC.

This chain uses TRBV20-1 with TRBJ2-5; 9 nucleotides align to TRBD2. CDR1 is DFQATT, CDR2 SNEGSKA, per germline (reference sequence). Trimming cost V 1 base and J 3 bases; bases outside gene matches: 3. This CDR3 has 14 amino acids. DNA for the CDR3: TGCAGTGCTAGAGGGAGCGGGGGGAAAGAGACCCAGTACTTC. Its translation is CSARGSGGKETQYF.

The V gene is TRBV5-4, the J gene TRBJ2-4; 9 nucleotides align to TRBD1. V shed 4 bases and J 7 bases; nucleotides not matched to a gene: 9. The CDR3 contains 15 residues. From germline, CDR1 is SGHNT and CDR2 YYREEE (reference sequence). The CDR3 nucleotides read TGTGCCAGCAGCCCCCTGGACAGGGGTCTGAACATTCAGTACTTC. This sequence encodes CASSPLDRGLNIQYF. Drawing the rest from reference TRBV5-4 and TRBJ2-4, the complete variable domain is ETGVTQSPTHLIKTRGQQVTLRCSSQSGHNTVSWYQQALGQGPQFIFQYYREEENGRGNFPPRFSGLQFPNYSSELNVNALELDDSALYLCASSPLDRGLNIQYFGAGTRLSVL.